This T cell receptor beta chain appears in the sequencing data of a study of patients and donors after allogeneic stem cell transplantation. CDR1 and CDR2 (germline): SGHDT, YYEEEE. The CDR3 covers 12 residues. Trimming pared 9 bases from V and 3 bases from J, leaving 12 bases between. In this sample, this clonotype turned up a few times. A single record per CDR3 protein comes from TCRdb applying MiXCR to the RT-PCR reads. The sample includes about a million distinct CDR3 sequences, roughly 18% of them seen just once. The sample consisted of blood, either unsorted or a sorted T cell fraction (not recorded which). The TCR sequence derives from a human donor who was either an allogeneic HSCT recipient or a stem cell or donor lymphocyte infusion donor (not recorded which). It is not recorded whose cells these are; they may come from a transplant donor. The chain is built from TRBV5-6 and TRBJ2-5; D may be TRBD1 or TRBD2 (5 bases each). The CDR3 spells CATEGPEETQYF. CDR3 in DNA: TGTGCCACCGAGGGGCCCGAAGAGACCCAGTACTTC.